The rows below give T cell receptor beta chains drawn from one sample of a study of shared clonotypes between healthy human individuals. TCRdb's copy holds only in-frame clones and misses some; the assay was immunoSEQ multiplex PCR. Of roughly 320,000 clones listed, 87% are singletons. Sequencing used memory CD8+ T cells sorted from blood. The receptors shown here come from a man between 18 and 29 years old in good health. The CDR3 runs from the conserved cysteine through the conserved F or W.

v_gene: TRBV5-4; j_gene: TRBJ2-3; CDR3aa: CASSSHTDTQYF
v_gene: TRBV7-9; j_gene: TRBJ2-1; CDR3aa: CASSPEAAGNIGEQFF
v_gene: TRBV29-1; j_gene: TRBJ1-2; CDR3aa: CSVDRNFALYGYTF
v_gene: TRBV30; j_gene: TRBJ2-4; CDR3aa: CAWSVQSGAKNIQYF
v_gene: TRBV5-6; j_gene: TRBJ2-4; CDR3aa: CASSLDGLAGRAKNIQYF
v_gene: TRBV6-1; j_gene: TRBJ2-7; CDR3aa: CASSENVGTYEQYF
v_gene: TRBV5-1; j_gene: TRBJ2-1; CDR3aa: CASSLEGALFF
v_gene: TRBV7-8; j_gene: TRBJ1-4; CDR3aa: CASSLGMQGVAEKLFF
v_gene: TRBV4-1; j_gene: TRBJ2-7; CDR3aa: CASSQDSVHEQYF
v_gene: TRBV2; j_gene: TRBJ1-1; CDR3aa: CAPNGVPAASNTEAFF
v_gene: TRBV7-8; j_gene: TRBJ1-6; CDR3aa: CASSLGGEGNSPLHF
v_gene: TRBV2; j_gene: TRBJ2-7; CDR3aa: CASTTPGAYEQYF
v_gene: TRBV5-1; j_gene: TRBJ2-7; CDR3aa: CASSLRVGENEQYF
v_gene: TRBV29-1; j_gene: TRBJ1-1; CDR3aa: CSVQFGESEAFF
v_gene: TRBV4-2; j_gene: TRBJ1-1; CDR3aa: CASSQEDRGGTEAFF
v_gene: TRBV7-9; j_gene: TRBJ2-1; CDR3aa: CASSFRGVGGDEQFF
v_gene: TRBV7-8; j_gene: TRBJ2-7; CDR3aa: CASRPSGRPYEQYF
v_gene: TRBV5-1; j_gene: TRBJ2-3; CDR3aa: CASSLSSGGPDTQYF
v_gene: TRBV28; j_gene: TRBJ1-1; CDR3aa: CASSIQGGDTEAFF
v_gene: TRBV4-1; j_gene: TRBJ2-7; CDR3aa: CASSQDRGVSYEQYF